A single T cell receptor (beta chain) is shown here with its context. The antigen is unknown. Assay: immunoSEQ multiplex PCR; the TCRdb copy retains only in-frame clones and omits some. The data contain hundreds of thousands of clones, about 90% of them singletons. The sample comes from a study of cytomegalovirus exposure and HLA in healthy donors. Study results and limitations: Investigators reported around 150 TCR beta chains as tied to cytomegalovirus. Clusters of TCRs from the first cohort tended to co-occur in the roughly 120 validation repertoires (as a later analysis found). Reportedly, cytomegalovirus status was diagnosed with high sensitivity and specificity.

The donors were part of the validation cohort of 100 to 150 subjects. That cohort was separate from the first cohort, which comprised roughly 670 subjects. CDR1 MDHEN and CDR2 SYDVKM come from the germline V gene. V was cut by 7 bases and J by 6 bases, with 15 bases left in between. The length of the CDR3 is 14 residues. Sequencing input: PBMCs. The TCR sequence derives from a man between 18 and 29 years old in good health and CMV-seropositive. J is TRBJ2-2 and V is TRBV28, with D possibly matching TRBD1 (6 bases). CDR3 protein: CASTFFRGAGELFF. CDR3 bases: TGTGCCAGCACCTTTTTCAGGGGAGCCGGGGAGCTGTTTTTT.